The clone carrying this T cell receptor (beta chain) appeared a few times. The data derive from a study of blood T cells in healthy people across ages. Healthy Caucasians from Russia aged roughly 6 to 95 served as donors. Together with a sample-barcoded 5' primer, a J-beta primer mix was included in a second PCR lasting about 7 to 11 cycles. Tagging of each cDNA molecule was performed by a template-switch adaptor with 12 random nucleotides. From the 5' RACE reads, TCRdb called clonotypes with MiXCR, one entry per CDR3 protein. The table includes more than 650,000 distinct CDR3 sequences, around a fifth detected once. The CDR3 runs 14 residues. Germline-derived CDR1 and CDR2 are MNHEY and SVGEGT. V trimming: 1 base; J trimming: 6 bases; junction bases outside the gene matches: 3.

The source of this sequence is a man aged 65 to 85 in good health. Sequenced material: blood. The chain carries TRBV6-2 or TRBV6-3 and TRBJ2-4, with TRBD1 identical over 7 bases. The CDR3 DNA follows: TGTGCCAGCAGTTACTTAGCAGGGGGAAACATTCAGTACTTC. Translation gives CASSYLAGGNIQYF.